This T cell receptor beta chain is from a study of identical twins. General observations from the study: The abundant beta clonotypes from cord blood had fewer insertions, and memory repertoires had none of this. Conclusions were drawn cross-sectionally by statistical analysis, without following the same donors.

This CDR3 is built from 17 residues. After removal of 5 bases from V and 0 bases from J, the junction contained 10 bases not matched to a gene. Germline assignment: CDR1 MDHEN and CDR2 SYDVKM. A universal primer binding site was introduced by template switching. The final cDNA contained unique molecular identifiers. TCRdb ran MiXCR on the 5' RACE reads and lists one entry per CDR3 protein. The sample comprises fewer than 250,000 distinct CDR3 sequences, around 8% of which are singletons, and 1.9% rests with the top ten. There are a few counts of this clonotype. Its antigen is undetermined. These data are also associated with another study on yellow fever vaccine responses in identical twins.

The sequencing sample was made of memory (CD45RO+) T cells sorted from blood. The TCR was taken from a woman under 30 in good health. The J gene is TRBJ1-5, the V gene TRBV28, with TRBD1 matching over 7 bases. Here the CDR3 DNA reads TGTGCCAGCAGTAACCGACAGGGCATTTATAGCAATCAGCCCCAGCATTTT. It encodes CASSNRQGIYSNQPQHF.